This TCR beta chain was sequenced during a study of T cells in localized non-small cell lung cancer. General study points: Uninvolved adjacent lung, not tumor, had the highest T cell clonality.

This clone occurred a few times. Its cognate antigen is unknown. The CDR3 totals 14 residues. Germline-derived CDR1 and CDR2 are LNHNV and YYDKDF (reference sequence). V was clipped by 2 bases and J by 5 bases, with 12 bases between them. Generated by immunoSEQ multiplex PCR, the TCRdb table keeps only in-frame clones and is missing some. The sample contains about 2,700 clones, 25% to 35% of which appear only once. The TCR was taken from a woman aged 40-70 years with stage III lung adenocarcinoma. The sequencing used lung tumor tissue, collected before any cancer treatment. The V and J genes are TRBV15 and TRBJ2-5; no clear D gene. CDR3 loop: CATSRQMDAETQYF. CDR3 bases: TGTGCCACCAGCAGACAAATGGACGCGGAGACCCAGTACTTC.